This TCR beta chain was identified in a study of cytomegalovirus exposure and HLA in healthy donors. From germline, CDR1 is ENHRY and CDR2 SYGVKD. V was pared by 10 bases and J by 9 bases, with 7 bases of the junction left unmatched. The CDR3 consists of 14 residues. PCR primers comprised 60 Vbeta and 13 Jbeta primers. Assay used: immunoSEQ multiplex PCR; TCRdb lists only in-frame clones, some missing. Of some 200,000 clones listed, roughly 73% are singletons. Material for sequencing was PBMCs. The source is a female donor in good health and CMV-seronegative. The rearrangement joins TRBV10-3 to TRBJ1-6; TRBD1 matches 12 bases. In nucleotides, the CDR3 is TGTGCCACCTGGGACAGGGGGCATGGTTCACCCCTCCACTTT. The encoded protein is CATWDRGHGSPLHF.